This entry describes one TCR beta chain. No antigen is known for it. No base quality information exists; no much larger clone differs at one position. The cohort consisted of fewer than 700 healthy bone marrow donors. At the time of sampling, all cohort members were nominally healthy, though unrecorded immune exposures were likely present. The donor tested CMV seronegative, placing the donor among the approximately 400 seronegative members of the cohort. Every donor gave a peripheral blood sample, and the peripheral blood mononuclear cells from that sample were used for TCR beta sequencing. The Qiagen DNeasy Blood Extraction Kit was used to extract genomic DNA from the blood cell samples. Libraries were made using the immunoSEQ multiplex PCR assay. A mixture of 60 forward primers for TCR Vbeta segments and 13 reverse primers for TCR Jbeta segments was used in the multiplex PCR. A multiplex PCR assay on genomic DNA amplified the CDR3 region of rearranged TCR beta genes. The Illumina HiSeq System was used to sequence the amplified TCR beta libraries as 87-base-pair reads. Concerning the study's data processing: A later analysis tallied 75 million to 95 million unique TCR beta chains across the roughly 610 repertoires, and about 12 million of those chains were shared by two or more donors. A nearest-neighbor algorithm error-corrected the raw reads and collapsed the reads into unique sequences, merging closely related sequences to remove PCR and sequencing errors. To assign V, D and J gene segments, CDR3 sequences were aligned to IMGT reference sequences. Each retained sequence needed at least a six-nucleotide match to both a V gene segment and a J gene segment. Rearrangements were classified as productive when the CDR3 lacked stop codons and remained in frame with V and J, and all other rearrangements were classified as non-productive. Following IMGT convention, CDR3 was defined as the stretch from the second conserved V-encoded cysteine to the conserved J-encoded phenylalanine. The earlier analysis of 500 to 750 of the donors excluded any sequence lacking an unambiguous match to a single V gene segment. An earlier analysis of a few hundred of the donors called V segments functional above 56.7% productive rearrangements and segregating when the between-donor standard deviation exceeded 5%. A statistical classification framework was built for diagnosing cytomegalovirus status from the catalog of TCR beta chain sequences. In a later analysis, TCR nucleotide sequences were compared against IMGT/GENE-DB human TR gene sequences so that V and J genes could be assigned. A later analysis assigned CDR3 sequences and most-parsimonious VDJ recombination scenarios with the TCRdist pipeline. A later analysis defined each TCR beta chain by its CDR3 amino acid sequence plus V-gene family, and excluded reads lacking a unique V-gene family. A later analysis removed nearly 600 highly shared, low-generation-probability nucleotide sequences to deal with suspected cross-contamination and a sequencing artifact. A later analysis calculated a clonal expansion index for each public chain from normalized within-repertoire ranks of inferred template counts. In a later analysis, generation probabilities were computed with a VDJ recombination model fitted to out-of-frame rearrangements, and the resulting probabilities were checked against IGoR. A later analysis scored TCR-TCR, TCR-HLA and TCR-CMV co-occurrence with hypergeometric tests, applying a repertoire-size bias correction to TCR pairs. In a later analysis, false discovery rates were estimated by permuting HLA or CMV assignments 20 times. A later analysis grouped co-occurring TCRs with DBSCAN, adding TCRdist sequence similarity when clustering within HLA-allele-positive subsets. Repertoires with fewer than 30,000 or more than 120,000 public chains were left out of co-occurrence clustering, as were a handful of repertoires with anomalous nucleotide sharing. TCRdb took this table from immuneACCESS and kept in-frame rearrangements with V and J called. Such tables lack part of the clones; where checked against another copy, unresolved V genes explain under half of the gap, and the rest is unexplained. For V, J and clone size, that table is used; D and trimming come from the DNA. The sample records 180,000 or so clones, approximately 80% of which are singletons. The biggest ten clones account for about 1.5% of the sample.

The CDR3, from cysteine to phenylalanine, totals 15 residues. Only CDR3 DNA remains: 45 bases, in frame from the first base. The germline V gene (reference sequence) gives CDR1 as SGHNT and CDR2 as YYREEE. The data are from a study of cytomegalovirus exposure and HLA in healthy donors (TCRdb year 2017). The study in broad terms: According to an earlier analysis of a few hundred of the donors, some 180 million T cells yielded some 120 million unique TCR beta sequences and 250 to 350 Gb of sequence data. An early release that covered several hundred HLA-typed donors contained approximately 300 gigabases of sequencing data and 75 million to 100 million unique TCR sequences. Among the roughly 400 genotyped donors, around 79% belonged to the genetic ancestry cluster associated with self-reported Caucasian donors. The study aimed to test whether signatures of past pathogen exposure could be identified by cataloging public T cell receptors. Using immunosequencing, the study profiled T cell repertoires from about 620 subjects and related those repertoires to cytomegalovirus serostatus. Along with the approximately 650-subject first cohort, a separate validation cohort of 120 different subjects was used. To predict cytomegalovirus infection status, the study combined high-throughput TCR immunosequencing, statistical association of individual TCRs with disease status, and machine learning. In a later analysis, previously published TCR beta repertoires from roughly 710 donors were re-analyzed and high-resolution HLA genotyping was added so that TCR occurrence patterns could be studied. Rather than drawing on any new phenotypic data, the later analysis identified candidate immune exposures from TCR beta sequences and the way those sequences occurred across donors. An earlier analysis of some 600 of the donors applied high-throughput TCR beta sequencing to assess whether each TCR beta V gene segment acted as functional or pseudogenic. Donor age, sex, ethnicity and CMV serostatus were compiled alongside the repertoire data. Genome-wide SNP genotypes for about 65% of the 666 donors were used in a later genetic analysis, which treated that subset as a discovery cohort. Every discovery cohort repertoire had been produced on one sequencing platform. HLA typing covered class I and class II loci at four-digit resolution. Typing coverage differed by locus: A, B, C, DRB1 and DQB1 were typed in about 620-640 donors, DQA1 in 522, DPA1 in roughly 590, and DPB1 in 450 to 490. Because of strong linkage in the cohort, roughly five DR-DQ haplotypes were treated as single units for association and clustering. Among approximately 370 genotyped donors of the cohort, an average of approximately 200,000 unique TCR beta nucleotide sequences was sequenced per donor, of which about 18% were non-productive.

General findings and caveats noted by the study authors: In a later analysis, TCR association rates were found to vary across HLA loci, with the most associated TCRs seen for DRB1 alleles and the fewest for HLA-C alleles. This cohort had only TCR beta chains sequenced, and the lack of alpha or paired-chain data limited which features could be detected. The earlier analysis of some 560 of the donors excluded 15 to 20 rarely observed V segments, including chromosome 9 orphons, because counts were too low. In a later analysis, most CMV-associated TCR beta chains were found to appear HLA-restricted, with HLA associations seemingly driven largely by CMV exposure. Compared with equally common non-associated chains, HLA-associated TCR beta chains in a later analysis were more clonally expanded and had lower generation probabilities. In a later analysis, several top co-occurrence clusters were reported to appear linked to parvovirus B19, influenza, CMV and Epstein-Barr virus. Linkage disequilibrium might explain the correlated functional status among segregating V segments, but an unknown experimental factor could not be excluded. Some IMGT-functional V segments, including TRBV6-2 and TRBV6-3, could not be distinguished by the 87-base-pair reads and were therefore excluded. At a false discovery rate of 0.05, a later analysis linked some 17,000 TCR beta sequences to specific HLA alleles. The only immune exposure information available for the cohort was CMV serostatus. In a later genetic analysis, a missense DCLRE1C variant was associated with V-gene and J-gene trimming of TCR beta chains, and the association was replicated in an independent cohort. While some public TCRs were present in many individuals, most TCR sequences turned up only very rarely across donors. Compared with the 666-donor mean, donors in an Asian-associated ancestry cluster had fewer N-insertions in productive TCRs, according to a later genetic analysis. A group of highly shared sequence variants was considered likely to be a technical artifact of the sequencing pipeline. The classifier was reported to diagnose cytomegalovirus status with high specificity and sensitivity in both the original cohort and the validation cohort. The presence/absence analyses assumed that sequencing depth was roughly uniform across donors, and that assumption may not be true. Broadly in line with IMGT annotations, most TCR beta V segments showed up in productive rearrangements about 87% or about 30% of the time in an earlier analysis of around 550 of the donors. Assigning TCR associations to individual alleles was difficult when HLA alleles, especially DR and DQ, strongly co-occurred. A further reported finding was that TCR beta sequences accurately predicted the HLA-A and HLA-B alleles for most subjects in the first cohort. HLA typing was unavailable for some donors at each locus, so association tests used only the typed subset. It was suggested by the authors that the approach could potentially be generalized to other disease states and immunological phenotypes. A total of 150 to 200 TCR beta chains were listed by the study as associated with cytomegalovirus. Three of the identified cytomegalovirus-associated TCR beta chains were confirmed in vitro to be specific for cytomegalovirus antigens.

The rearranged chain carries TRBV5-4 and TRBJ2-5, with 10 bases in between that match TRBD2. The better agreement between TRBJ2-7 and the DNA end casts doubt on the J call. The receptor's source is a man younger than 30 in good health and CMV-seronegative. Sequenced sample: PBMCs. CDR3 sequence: CASSRGTSEIYEQYF. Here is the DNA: TGTGCCAGCAGCCGCGGGACTAGCGAAATCTACGAGCAGTACTTC.